Listed below are T cell receptor beta chains from one sample, sequenced in a study of T-cell reconstitution after alpha-beta-depleted transplantation in children. TCRdb reprocessed the PCR reads via MiXCR and lists one record per CDR3 protein. The sample contains 150,000 to 250,000 distinct CDR3 sequences, about 6% of which appear only once. The sequencing used PBMCs, collected before TCRalphabeta/CD19-depleted stem cell transplant. Every receptor here comes from a girl under two years old with combined immunodeficiency, due to receive a stem cell transplant. Both conserved end residues are trimmed from each CDR3. Each record gives: J gene, V gene, CDR3 protein.

TRBJ1-1 TRBV25-1 ASSENLGRTEAF
TRBJ2-7 TRBV5-1 ASSTGGNVISYEQY
TRBJ1-1 TRBV28 ASSWGGTEAF
TRBJ2-5 TRBV5-1 ASSLGGTSGFQETQY
TRBJ1-2 TRBV28 ASSPPGQNFYGYT
TRBJ2-1 TRBV12-3/TRBV12-4 ASSPSEGLYNEQF
TRBJ2-1 TRBV4-2 ASSPPARGHEQF
TRBJ2-3 TRBV18 ASSPRASGRVTDTQY
TRBJ2-2 TRBV6-5 ASSYLRGRAFATGELF
TRBJ2-2 TRBV29-1 SAYGANTGELF
TRBJ2-1 TRBV5-5 ASSWGDNEQF
TRBJ1-2 TRBV18 ASSPQGGEGYT
TRBJ1-1 TRBV12-3/TRBV12-4 ASRVSGNTEAF
TRBJ2-3 TRBV4-3 ASSQDQFGAGDIGTDTQY
TRBJ2-7 TRBV29-1 SAEDREVYEQY
TRBJ2-5 TRBV28 ASSAVWGPERGTQY
TRBJ2-3 TRBV27 ASSPVVAGVYDTQY
TRBJ1-2 TRBV29-1 SVEAGRRDYGYT
TRBJ2-1 TRBV11-2 ASSFPAGYNEQF
TRBJ2-5 TRBV18 ASSPNQETQY
TRBJ2-1 TRBV9 ASSVPPVDEQF
TRBJ2-3 TRBV20-1 SAKPEGLAGDADTQY
TRBJ2-1 TRBV19 ASRNSWQQF
TRBJ2-2 TRBV7-6 ASSGGPSGELF
TRBJ2-1 TRBV20-1 SAKDLPSYNEQF
TRBJ1-3 TRBV6-1 ASSKRQGNSGNTIY
TRBJ1-2 TRBV6-1 ASRDQGGGYGYT
TRBJ2-7 TRBV20-1 SAQLVIGGEEQY
TRBJ2-3 TRBV29-1 SAVGGMSTDTQY
TRBJ2-1 TRBV3-1 ASSQRTLGGSFGQF
TRBJ2-1 TRBV12-3/TRBV12-4 ASSLGNEQF
TRBJ1-2 TRBV4-1 ASSQGQGVQYGYT
TRBJ1-6 TRBV6-6 ASTQGAGSPLH
TRBJ1-4 TRBV28 ASSLRGQVAKDEKLF
TRBJ2-7 TRBV5-1 ASSPGGSSYEQY
TRBJ1-2 TRBV7-2 ASSPIRGGYGYT
TRBJ2-7 TRBV20-1 CAKLGRESALIYEQY
TRBJ2-7 TRBV4-3 ASSDGLAGAWEQY
TRBJ2-7 TRBV14 ASSQVWPPSSYEQY
TRBJ1-1 TRBV20-1 SARAREAF
TRBJ1-5 TRBV12-3/TRBV12-4 ASSSGTGRSNQPQH
TRBJ1-2 TRBV28 ASSLGGLHGYT
TRBJ2-7 TRBV27 ASGYRGSYEQY
TRBJ2-7 TRBV20-1 SAYPWPSYEQY
TRBJ2-2 TRBV28 ASSLYGSWTGELF
TRBJ1-1 TRBV7-8 ASSLAVTGGTEAF
TRBJ2-7 TRBV6-5 ASSYSGQYYEQY
TRBJ2-1 TRBV12-1 ASSPGPSGYNEQF
TRBJ2-5 TRBV4-3 ASSSFGGETQY
TRBJ1-2 TRBV20-1 SARGRTAGQTLYGYT
TRBJ2-7 TRBV5-5 ASRQTGGPYEQY
TRBJ2-5 TRBV20-1 SALTTEGVKTQY